This paragraph reports one T cell receptor beta chain. The sample comes from a study of blood T cell repertoires in COVID-19. The CDR3 sequence is 14 residues long. V dropped 4 bases and J dropped 11 bases, with 18 bases sitting between them. Germline lookup yields CDR1 SGHAT and CDR2 FQNNGV. Data came from immunoSEQ multiplex PCR; TCRdb stores just in-frame clones and leaves some out. This sample has about 57,000 clones, with around 80% found just once. Material: peripheral blood. This receptor was identified in a woman older than 75 with acute or convalescent COVID-19. This sequence joins TRBV11-2 and TRBJ2-1; D possibly corresponds to TRBD1 (6 bases). For the CDR3, the DNA is TGTGCCAGCAGCTCTTTCGGGACAACTCGTAAGCAGTTCTTC. Its protein is CASSSFGTTRKQFF.